Shown below are 9 T cell receptor beta chains from a single sample sequenced in a study of blood T cell repertoires in COVID-19. Sequenced by immunoSEQ multiplex PCR; TCRdb stores in-frame clones only, minus some. The table lists 200,000 or so clones, around nine tenths of them singletons. Input material: peripheral blood. The receptors come from a man between 70 and 80 years old with active or convalescent COVID-19.

CDR3 in DNA: TGTGCCAGCAGCCGACAGGGTTCCTACGAGCAGTACTTC. Protein: CASSRQGSYEQYF. The J gene is TRBJ2-7, the V gene TRBV6-5, with TRBD1 identical over 7 bases. Looked up from germline, CDR1 is MNHEY and CDR2 is SVGAGI. V dropped 6 bases and J dropped 1; count of bases not matched to a gene: 3. This CDR3 has 13 residues.

V usage is TRBV5-6 and J usage is TRBJ2-7; 7 bases match TRBD2. The CDR3 runs to 14 residues. The V and J ends lost 2 bases and 1 base, in that order; junction bases with no gene match: 3. The V gene's germline CDR1 is SGHDT and CDR2 YYEEEE. The CDR3 loop is CASSFLRGSYEQYF. The DNA for the CDR3 is TGTGCCAGCAGCTTTTTGCGGGGGTCCTACGAGCAGTACTTC.

V and J are TRBV2 and TRBJ1-6, with no clear D. Germline loops: CDR1 SNHLY, CDR2 FYNNEI. The CDR3 loop spans 14 amino acids. V gave up 4 bases and J gave up 4 bases, with 8 bases separating them. Here the CDR3 reads CASSGPSYNSPLHF. The DNA for the CDR3 is TGTGCCAGCAGTGGCCCCAGTTATAATTCACCCCTCCACTTT.

The genes are TRBV28 and TRBJ1-4; D remains unclear. Germline loops: CDR1 MDHEN, CDR2 SYDVKM. Trimming took off 2 bases at V and 8 bases at J, with 9 bases between the two ends. The CDR3 extends over 13 amino acids. The CDR3 region has the DNA TGTGCCAGCAGTTTACATTTCCCCGAAAAACTGTTTTTT. Protein sequence: CASSLHFPEKLFF. Full variable domain (missing parts from reference TRBV28 and TRBJ1-4): DVKVTQSSRYLVKRTGEKVFLECVQDMDHENMFWYRQDPGLGLRLIYFSYDVKMKEKGDIPEGYSVSREKKERFSLILESASTNQTSMYLCASSLHFPEKLFFGSGTQLSVL.

V gene TRBV2 combines with J gene TRBJ2-3; perhaps TRBD2 as D (6 bases). V gave up 6 bases and J gave up 1 base, with 11 bases separating them. Germline-derived CDR1 and CDR2 are SNHLY and FYNNEI. The CDR3 contains 14 residues. CDR3 nucleotides: TGTGCCAGCAGCCCGGGACTCGGCACAGATACGCAGTATTTT. Protein sequence: CASSPGLGTDTQYF.

The rearrangement joins TRBV6-2 or TRBV6-3 to TRBJ1-1; no clear D gene. Germline V lookup: CDR1 MNHEY, CDR2 SVGEGT. V was clipped by 2 bases and J by 4 bases, with 17 bases between them. The CDR3 is made up of 16 amino acids. The CDR3 sequence is CASSYARIGVGTEAFF. The CDR3 nucleotides read TGTGCCAGCAGTTACGCGAGGATTGGTGTGGGCACTGAAGCTTTCTTT.

The V and J genes are TRBV7-8 and TRBJ1-1; tentatively, D is TRBD1 (5 bases). Trimming stripped 5 bases from V and 1 base from J, with 8 bases between. The V gene's germline CDR1 is SGHVS and CDR2 FQNEAQ. The CDR3 is 13 amino acids. CDR3 region: CASSTDRNTEAFF. For the CDR3, the DNA is TGTGCCAGCAGCACCGACAGGAACACTGAAGCTTTCTTT.

The chain carries TRBV6-5 and TRBJ2-2, with a weak D call TRBD2 (5 bases). Trimming stripped 6 bases from V and 5 bases from J, with 13 bases between. The CDR3 contains 14 residues. Germline V gene lookup returns CDR1 MNHEY and CDR2 SVGAGI. CDR3 sequence (DNA): TGTGCCAGCAGCCTCCGGGGAGATACCGGGGAGCTGTTTTTT. Translated, it gives CASSLRGDTGELFF.

This chain joins TRBV5-4 and TRBJ2-1, with 7 bases aligning to TRBD1. CDR3 length: 15 residues. The junction had 12 bases not matched to a gene; V was cut back by 3 bases and J by 9 bases. CDR1 SGHNT and CDR2 YYREEE come from the germline V gene (reference sequence). The CDR3 region is CASSSGTEIAAEQFF. CDR3 sequence (DNA): TGTGCCAGCAGCTCCGGGACAGAGATTGCCGCTGAGCAGTTCTTC. Drawing the rest from reference TRBV5-4 and TRBJ2-1, the complete variable domain is ETGVTQSPTHLIKTRGQQVTLRCSSQSGHNTVSWYQQALGQGPQFIFQYYREEENGRGNFPPRFSGLQFPNYSSELNVNALELDDSALYLCASSSGTEIAAEQFFGPGTRLTVL.